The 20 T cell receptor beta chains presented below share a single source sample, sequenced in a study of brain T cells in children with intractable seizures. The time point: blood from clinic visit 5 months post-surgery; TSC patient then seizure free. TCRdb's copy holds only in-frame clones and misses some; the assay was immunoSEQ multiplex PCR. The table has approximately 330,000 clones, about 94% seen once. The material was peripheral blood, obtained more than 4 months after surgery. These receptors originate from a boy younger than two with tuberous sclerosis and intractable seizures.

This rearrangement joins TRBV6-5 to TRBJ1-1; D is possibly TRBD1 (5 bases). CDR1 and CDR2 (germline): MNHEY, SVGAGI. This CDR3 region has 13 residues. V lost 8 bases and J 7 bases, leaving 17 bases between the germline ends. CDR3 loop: CASVLTRGYEAFF. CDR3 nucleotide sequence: TGTGCCAGCGTCTTGACCCGGGGGTATGAAGCTTTCTTT.

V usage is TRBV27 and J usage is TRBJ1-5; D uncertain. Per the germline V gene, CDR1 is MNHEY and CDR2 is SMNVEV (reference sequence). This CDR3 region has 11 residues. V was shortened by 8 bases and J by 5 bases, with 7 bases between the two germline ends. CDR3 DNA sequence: TGTGCCAGCGGTCATTATCAGCCCCAGCATTTT. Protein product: CASGHYQPQHF.

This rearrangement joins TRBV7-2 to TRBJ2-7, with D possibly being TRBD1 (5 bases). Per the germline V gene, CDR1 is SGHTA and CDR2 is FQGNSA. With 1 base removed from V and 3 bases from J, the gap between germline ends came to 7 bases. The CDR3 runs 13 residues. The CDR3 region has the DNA TGTGCCAGCAGCTTAGACAGGCTCTACGAGCAGTACTTC. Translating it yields CASSLDRLYEQYF.

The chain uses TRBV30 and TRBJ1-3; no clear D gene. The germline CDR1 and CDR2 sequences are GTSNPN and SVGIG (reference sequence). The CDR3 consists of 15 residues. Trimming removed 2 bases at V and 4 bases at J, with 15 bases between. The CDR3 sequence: CAWSPSDVAGNTIYF. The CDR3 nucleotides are TGTGCCTGGAGTCCCTCCGACGTAGCGGGAAACACCATATATTTT.

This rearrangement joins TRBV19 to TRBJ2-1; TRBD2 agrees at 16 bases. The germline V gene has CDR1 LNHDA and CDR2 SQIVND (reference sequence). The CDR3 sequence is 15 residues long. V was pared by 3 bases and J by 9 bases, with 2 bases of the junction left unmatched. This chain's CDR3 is CASSMGTSGRAEQFF. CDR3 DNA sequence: TGTGCCAGTAGTATGGGGACTAGCGGGAGGGCTGAGCAGTTCTTC.

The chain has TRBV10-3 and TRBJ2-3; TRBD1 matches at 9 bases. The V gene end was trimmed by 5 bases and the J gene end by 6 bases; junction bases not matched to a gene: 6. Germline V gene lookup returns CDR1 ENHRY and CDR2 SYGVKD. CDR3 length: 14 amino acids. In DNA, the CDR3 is TGTGCCATCAGTCCCCGGGACAGGGCCGATACGCAGTATTTT. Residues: CAISPRDRADTQYF.

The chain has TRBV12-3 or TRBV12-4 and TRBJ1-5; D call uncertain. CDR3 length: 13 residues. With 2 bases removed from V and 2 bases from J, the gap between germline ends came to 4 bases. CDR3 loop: CASSLHGNQPQHF. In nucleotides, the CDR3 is TGTGCCAGCAGTTTACATGGCAATCAGCCCCAGCATTTT.

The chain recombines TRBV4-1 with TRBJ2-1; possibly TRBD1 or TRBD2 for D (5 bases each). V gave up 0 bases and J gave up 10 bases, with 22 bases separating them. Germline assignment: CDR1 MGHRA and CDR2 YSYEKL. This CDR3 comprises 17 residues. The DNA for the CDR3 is TGCGCCAGCAGCCAAGATAATCGGGGCAGAGGGATCGGGGAGCAGTTCTTC. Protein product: CASSQDNRGRGIGEQFF.

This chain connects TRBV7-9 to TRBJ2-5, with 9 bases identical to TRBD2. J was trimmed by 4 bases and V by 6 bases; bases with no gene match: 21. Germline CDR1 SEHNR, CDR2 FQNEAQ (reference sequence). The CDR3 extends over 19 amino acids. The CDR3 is CASSPSPPFGGTSTETQYF. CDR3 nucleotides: TGTGCCAGCAGTCCATCTCCGCCCTTTGGCGGGACTAGCACAGAGACCCAGTACTTC.

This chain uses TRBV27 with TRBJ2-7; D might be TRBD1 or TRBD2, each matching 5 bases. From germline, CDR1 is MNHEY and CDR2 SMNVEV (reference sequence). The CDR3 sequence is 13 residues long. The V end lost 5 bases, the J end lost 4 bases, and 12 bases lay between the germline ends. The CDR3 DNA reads TGTGCCAGCAGTCTGGGGCTAGCATACGAGCAGTACTTC. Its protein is CASSLGLAYEQYF.

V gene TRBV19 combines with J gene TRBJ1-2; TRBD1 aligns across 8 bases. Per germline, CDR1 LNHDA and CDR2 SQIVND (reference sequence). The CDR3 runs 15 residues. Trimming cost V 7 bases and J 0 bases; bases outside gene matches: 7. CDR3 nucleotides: TGTGCCAGTACCCCTGACAGGGGCGCTAACTATGGCTACACCTTC. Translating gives CASTPDRGANYGYTF.

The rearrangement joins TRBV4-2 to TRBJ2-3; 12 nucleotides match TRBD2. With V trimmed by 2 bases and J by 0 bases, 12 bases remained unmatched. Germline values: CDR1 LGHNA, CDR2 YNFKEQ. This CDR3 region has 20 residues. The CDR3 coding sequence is TGTGCCAGCAGCCAAACCGGACTAGCGGGGTCCTTACGTAGCACAGATACGCAGTATTTT. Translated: CASSQTGLAGSLRSTDTQYF.

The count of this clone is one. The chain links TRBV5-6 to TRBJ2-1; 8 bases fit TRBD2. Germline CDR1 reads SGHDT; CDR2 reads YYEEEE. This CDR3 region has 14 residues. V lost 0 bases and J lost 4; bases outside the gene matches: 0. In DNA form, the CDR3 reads TGTGCCAGCAGCTTGGTAGCGGGATACAATGAGCAGTTCTTC. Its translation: CASSLVAGYNEQFF.

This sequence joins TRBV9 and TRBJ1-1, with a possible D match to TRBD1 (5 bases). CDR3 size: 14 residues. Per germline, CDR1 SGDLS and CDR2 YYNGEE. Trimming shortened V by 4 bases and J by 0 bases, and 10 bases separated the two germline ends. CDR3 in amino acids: CASSSRGMNTEAFF. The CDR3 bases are TGTGCCAGCAGCTCCCGGGGGATGAACACTGAAGCTTTCTTT.

The CDR3 nucleotides are TGTGCCTGGAGTGTACTATCCCGGGAGGGCTACACCTTC. Translated: CAWSVLSREGYTF. The chain is built from TRBV30 and TRBJ1-2; D is ambiguous. Trimming shortened V by 0 bases and J by 8 bases, and 13 bases separated the two germline ends. The germline V gene has CDR1 GTSNPN and CDR2 SVGIG (reference sequence). The CDR3 runs 13 residues.

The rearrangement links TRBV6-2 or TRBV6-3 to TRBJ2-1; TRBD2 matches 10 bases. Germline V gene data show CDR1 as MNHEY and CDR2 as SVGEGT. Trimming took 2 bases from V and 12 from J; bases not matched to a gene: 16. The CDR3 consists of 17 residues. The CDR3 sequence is CASSYAPPGLALRRQFF. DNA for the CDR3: TGTGCCAGCAGTTACGCCCCCCCGGGACTAGCGCTCCGACGGCAGTTCTTC.

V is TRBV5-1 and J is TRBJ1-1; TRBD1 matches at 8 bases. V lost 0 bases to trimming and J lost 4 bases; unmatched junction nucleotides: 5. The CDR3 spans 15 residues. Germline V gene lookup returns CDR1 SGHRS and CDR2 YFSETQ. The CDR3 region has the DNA TGCGCCAGCAGCTTGGCGGACAGGGATGGCACTGAAGCTTTCTTT. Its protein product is CASSLADRDGTEAFF. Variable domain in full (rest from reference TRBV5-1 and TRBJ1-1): KAGVTQTPRYLIKTRGQQVTLSCSPISGHRSVSWYQQTPGQGLQFLFEYFSETQRNKGNFPGRFSGRQFSNSRSEMNVSTLELGDSALYLCASSLADRDGTEAFFGQGTRLTVV.

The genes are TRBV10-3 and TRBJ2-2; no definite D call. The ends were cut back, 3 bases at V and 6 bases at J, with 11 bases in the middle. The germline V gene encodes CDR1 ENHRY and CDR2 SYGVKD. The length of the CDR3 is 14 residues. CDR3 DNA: TGTGCCATCAGTGATCCTCCCAACTCCGGGGAGCTGTTTTTT. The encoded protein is CAISDPPNSGELFF.

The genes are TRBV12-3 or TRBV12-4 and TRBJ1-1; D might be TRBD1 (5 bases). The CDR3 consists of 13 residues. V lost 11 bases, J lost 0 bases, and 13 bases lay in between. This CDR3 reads CACQGAMNTEAFF. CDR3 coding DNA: TGTGCCTGCCAGGGTGCAATGAACACTGAAGCTTTCTTT.

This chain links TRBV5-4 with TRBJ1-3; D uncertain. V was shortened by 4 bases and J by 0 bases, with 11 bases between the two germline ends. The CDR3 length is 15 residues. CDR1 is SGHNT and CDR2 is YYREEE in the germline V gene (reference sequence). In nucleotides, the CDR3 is TGTGCCAGCAGCCTCCAGACTAACTCTGGAAACACCATATATTTT. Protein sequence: CASSLQTNSGNTIYF.